Shown below are 25 T cell receptor beta chains from a single sample sequenced in a study of shared clonotypes between healthy human individuals. Method: immunoSEQ multiplex PCR; TCRdb's copy keeps in-frame clones and lacks some. In the table there are over a million clones, around 95% of which are singletons. The specimen was naive CD4+ T cells sorted from blood. Regarding subset: CD45RA+ positively selected. These receptor sequences come from a man aged 25-45 years in good health.

V and J are TRBV11-2 and TRBJ2-7; D gene unclear. V was cut by 1 base and J by 4 bases, with 11 bases left in between. The CDR3 extends over 14 amino acids. Germline CDR1 is SGHAT and CDR2 is FQNNGV. CDR3 coding DNA: TGTGCCAGCAGCTTAGTTCTTAGTAGGTACGAGCAGTACTTC. It codes for CASSLVLSRYEQYF.

The chain has TRBV7-8 and TRBJ2-7, with 7 bases that match TRBD2. In germline, CDR1 is SGHVS, CDR2 FQNEAQ. The V segment lost 3 bases and the J segment 0 bases; nucleotides outside the gene matches: 2. The CDR3 extends over 14 amino acids. CDR3 protein: CASSFSGLSYEQYF. The CDR3 DNA reads TGTGCCAGCAGCTTTAGCGGGCTCTCCTACGAGCAGTACTTC.

V and J are TRBV5-1 and TRBJ2-2; D unresolved. With 3 bases removed from V and 0 bases from J, the gap between germline ends came to 12 bases. Germline-derived CDR1 and CDR2 are SGHRS and YFSETQ. This CDR3 has 16 residues. CDR3 loop: CASSWSKNANTGELFF. As DNA, the CDR3 is TGCGCCAGCAGCTGGAGTAAAAACGCGAACACCGGGGAGCTGTTTTTT.

The J gene is TRBJ2-3, the V gene TRBV15, with unresolved D. Deletions cut 6 bases from V and 7 bases from J, with 11 bases between. The CDR3 is made up of 12 amino acids. Germline CDR1 and CDR2: LNHNV and YYDKDF (reference sequence). Here the CDR3 reads CATSPASNTQYF. In DNA, the CDR3 is TGTGCCACCAGTCCCGCGAGCAATACGCAGTATTTT.

The chain carries TRBV11-2 and TRBJ2-3; tentative D call: TRBD2 (5 bases). V was trimmed by 5 bases and J by 11 bases, leaving 17 bases between them. CDR1 and CDR2 from the germline V gene are SGHAT and FQNNGV. This CDR3 is 13 amino acids long. CDR3 bases: TGTGCCAGCAGCACTAGAGCGGTGGTTAAGCAGTATTTT. Amino acids: CASSTRAVVKQYF.

The chain links TRBV7-8 to TRBJ2-1; tentative D call: TRBD1 (8 bases). The V gene lost 6 bases and the J gene lost 7 bases, with 13 bases spanning the gap. Germline lookup yields CDR1 SGHVS and CDR2 FQNEAQ. This CDR3 is 13 amino acids long. CDR3 DNA sequence: TGTGCCAGCAGTACACAGGGGGGGAATGAGCAGTTCTTC. Its protein is CASSTQGGNEQFF.

V is TRBV30 and J is TRBJ2-1; no firm D call. Trimming stripped 0 bases from V and 7 bases from J, with 7 bases between. Germline V gene data show CDR1 as GTSNPN and CDR2 as SVGIG (reference sequence). The CDR3 sequence is 12 residues long. The CDR3 DNA follows: TGTGCCTGGAGTGTTCGGAAGAATGAGCAGTTCTTC. Its protein is CAWSVRKNEQFF.

This sequence joins TRBV9 and TRBJ1-5; D may be TRBD1 (6 bases). V gave up 6 bases and J gave up 2 bases, with 9 bases separating them. The CDR3 extends over 13 amino acids. The germline gives CDR1 SGDLS, CDR2 YYNGEE. The CDR3 spells CASNRDGNQPQHF. The CDR3 nucleotides are TGTGCCAGCAACAGGGATGGCAATCAGCCCCAGCATTTT.

The genes are TRBV14 and TRBJ2-7; D is undetermined. CDR1 SGHDN and CDR2 FVKESK come from the germline V gene. Trimming took off 0 bases at V and 1 base at J, with 10 bases between the two ends. CDR3 length: 15 residues. The CDR3: CASSQDLGPSYEQYF. The CDR3 bases are TGTGCCAGCAGCCAAGATCTTGGCCCTTCCTACGAGCAGTACTTC.

The chain joins TRBV19 to TRBJ2-1, with 12 bases identical to TRBD1. Germline assignment: CDR1 LNHDA and CDR2 SQIVND (reference sequence). The length of the CDR3 is 15 residues. Trimming took 7 bases from V and 9 from J; bases not matched to a gene: 10. The DNA of the CDR3 is TGTGCCAGTATGTCCGGGACAGGGGGCGGCGGTGAGCAGTTCTTC. Translating it yields CASMSGTGGGGEQFF.

V usage is TRBV9 and J usage is TRBJ2-7, with D possibly matching TRBD1 (5 bases). Trimming left V 0 bases short and J 3 bases short, with 13 bases between. Germline CDR1 is SGDLS and CDR2 is YYNGEE. There are 15 residues in the CDR3. The CDR3 reads CASSVGGQGDYEQYF. CDR3 nucleotide sequence: TGTGCCAGCAGCGTAGGTGGTCAGGGTGACTACGAGCAGTACTTC.

A single count supports this clone. The J gene is TRBJ2-1, the V gene TRBV10-1; a possible D gene is TRBD2 (5 bases). The CDR3 extends over 12 amino acids. V shed 2 bases and J shed 9 bases, with 8 bases lying between them. Germline loops: CDR1 WNHNN, CDR2 SYGVQD (reference sequence). Here the CDR3 reads CASSERGFEQFF. The CDR3 bases are TGCGCCAGCAGTGAGAGAGGGTTTGAGCAGTTCTTC.

V gene TRBV19 combines with J gene TRBJ2-1, with a tentative D call TRBD2 (6 bases). This CDR3 spans 13 amino acids. From germline, CDR1 is LNHDA and CDR2 SQIVND (reference sequence). Trimming left V 6 bases short and J 6 bases short, with 12 bases between. CDR3 bases: TGTGCCAGTAGCCGCTCCGGGAGCAATGAGCAGTTCTTC. Translated, it gives CASSRSGSNEQFF.

The V gene is TRBV5-1, the J gene TRBJ2-1; D possibly corresponds to TRBD1 (6 bases). V lost 4 bases and J 4 bases, leaving 18 bases between the germline ends. Germline V gene data show CDR1 as SGHRS and CDR2 as YFSETQ. The CDR3 sequence is 16 residues long. In DNA, the CDR3 is TGCGCCAGCAGCGCACCACGTGGGGGCCTTTACAATGAGCAGTTCTTC. Residues: CASSAPRGGLYNEQFF.

The gene calls are TRBV6-5 and TRBJ2-7, with TRBD2 identical over 9 bases. J lost 3 bases, V lost 2 bases, and 5 bases had no gene match. Germline CDR1 and CDR2: MNHEY and SVGAGI. This CDR3 is 15 amino acids long. Here the CDR3 DNA reads TGTGCCAGCAGTTACCTAGCGGGGAATTACTACGAGCAGTACTTC. Translation gives CASSYLAGNYYEQYF.

This rearrangement joins TRBV7-2 to TRBJ2-7, with unresolved D. Per germline, CDR1 SGHTA and CDR2 FQGNSA. V gave up 7 bases and J gave up 0 bases, with 13 bases separating them. The CDR3 is made up of 14 amino acids. The CDR3 nucleotides read TGTGCCAGCAAGTATGACATAAACTCCTACGAGCAGTACTTC. Protein product: CASKYDINSYEQYF.

The chain has TRBV5-1 and TRBJ2-1; 10 nucleotides line up with TRBD2. The CDR3 extends over 17 amino acids. The V gene end was trimmed by 3 bases and the J gene end by 0 bases; junction bases not matched to a gene: 6. From germline, CDR1 is SGHRS and CDR2 YFSETQ. CDR3 loop: CASSWGTSASSYNEQFF. The CDR3 region has the DNA TGCGCCAGCAGCTGGGGGACTAGCGCTAGCTCCTACAATGAGCAGTTCTTC. The entire variable domain, with the rest obtained from reference TRBV5-1 and TRBJ2-1, is as follows: KAGVTQTPRYLIKTRGQQVTLSCSPISGHRSVSWYQQTPGQGLQFLFEYFSETQRNKGNFPGRFSGRQFSNSRSEMNVSTLELGDSALYLCASSWGTSASSYNEQFFGPGTRLTVL.

The rearrangement uses TRBV30 and TRBJ1-3; maybe TRBD1 (5 bases). The CDR3 covers 17 residues. From germline, CDR1 is GTSNPN and CDR2 SVGIG (reference sequence). The ends were cut back, 0 bases at V and 0 bases at J, with 15 bases in the middle. The DNA of the CDR3 is TGTGCCTGGAGTGTAGGGGTGGGAATTGGCTCTGGAAACACCATATATTTT. Its translation: CAWSVGVGIGSGNTIYF. The full variable domain, with the rest looked up from reference TRBV30 and TRBJ1-3, is SQTIHQWPATLVQPVGSPLSLECTVEGTSNPNLYWYRQAAGRGLQLLFYSVGIGQISSEVPQNLSASRPQDRQFILSSKKLLLSDSGFYLCAWSVGVGIGSGNTIYFGEGSWLTVV.

V usage is TRBV21-1 and J usage is TRBJ2-7; the listed D gene, TRBD1, was not tested against the DNA. TRBV21-1 is noted as a pseudogene. The CDR3 sequence is 16 residues long. The CDR3 DNA sequence: TGTGCCAGCACCTTCCACCCCCAAGGGGCTACCTACGAGCAGTACTTC. Protein: CASTFHPQGATYEQYF.

The chain employs TRBV28 and TRBJ1-2; D ambiguous. V lost 5 bases and J lost 4, with 11 bases in between. This CDR3 is 13 amino acids long. Germline V CDR1 and CDR2: MDHEN, SYDVKM. The CDR3 region has the DNA TGTGCCAGCAGTCCCCCCCCAGGCTATGGCTACACCTTC. Translated, it gives CASSPPPGYGYTF.

The CDR3 DNA reads TGTGCCAGCAGCTTAGAAGGTCGGTCCGGTTCGAATGAAAAACTGTTTTTT. Translating it yields CASSLEGRSGSNEKLFF. This chain links TRBV7-9 with TRBJ1-4; D not resolved. Germline CDR1 reads SEHNR; CDR2 reads FQNEAQ (reference sequence). Trimming shortened V by 1 base and J by 5 bases, and 17 bases separated the two germline ends. This CDR3 comprises 17 residues.

This clone was counted a single time. The chain carries TRBV6-1 and TRBJ2-5; D is possibly TRBD2 (6 bases). This CDR3 contains 17 residues. V lost 4 bases to trimming and J lost 4 bases, with 22 bases between them. Germline lookup yields CDR1 MNHNS and CDR2 SASEGT. The CDR3 bases are TGTGCCAGCAGTGTTGGAATTCAGCGGGCGGCTACAGAGACCCAGTACTTC. The encoded protein is CASSVGIQRAATETQYF.

As for this clone: This CDR3 is also generated by other DNA sequences in the sample. J is TRBJ2-1 and V is TRBV5-4; 12 bases map to TRBD2. CDR1 is SGHNT, CDR2 YYREEE, per germline (reference sequence). Losses at the gene ends were 0 bases for V and 0 bases for J; bases not matched to a gene: 4. CDR3 length equals 18 residues. The CDR3 DNA follows: TGTGCCAGCAGCTTGGGTCTAGCGGGAGGGGGCTCCTACAATGAGCAGTTCTTC. Amino acid sequence: CASSLGLAGGGSYNEQFF.

The chain employs TRBV18 and TRBJ2-7, with 9 bases fitting TRBD1. Trimming cost V 2 bases and J 6 bases; bases outside gene matches: 5. CDR1 KGHSH and CDR2 LQKENI come from the germline V gene. CDR3 length equals 14 residues. The CDR3 loop is CASSPGTGLGEQYF. CDR3 DNA: TGTGCCAGCTCACCAGGGACAGGGCTGGGCGAGCAGTACTTC.

This clone was seen a handful of times. Different DNA sequences within this sample yield the same CDR3. The chain has TRBV7-9 and TRBJ2-7; D remains ambiguous. Deletions cut 1 base from V and 0 bases from J, with 1 base between. This CDR3 region has 12 residues. Germline values: CDR1 SEHNR, CDR2 FQNEAQ (reference sequence). CDR3 in amino acids: CASSLGSYEQYF. CDR3 sequence (DNA): TGTGCCAGCAGCTTAGGCTCCTACGAGCAGTACTTC.